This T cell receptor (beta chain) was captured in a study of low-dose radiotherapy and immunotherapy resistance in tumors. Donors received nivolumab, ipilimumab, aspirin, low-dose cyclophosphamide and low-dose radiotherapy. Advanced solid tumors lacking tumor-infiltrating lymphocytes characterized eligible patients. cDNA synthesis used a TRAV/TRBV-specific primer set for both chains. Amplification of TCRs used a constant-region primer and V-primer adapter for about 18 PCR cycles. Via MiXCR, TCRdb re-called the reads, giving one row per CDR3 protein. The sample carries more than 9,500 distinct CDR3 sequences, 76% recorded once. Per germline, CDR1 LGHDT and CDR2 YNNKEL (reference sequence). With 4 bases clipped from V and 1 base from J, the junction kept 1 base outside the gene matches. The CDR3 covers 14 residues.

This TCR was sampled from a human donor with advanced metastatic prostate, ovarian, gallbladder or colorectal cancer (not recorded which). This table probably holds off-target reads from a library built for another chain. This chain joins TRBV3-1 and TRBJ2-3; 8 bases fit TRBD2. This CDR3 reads CASSLTSGTDTQYF. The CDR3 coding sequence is TGTGCCAGCAGCCTGACTAGCGGCACAGATACGCAGTATTTT.